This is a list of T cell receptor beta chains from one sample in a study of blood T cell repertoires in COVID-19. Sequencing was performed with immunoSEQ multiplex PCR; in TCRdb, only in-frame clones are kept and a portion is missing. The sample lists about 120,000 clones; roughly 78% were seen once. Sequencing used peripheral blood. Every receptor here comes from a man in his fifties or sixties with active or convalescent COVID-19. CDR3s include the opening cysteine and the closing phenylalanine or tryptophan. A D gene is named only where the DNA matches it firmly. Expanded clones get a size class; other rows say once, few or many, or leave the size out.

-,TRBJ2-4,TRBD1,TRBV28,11,CASSQDRVKYF,TGTGCCAGCAGCCAGGACAGGGTAAAGTACTTC
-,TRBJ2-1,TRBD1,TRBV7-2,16,CASSLATGGSYNEQFF,TGTGCCAGCAGCTTAGCAACAGGGGGCTCCTACAATGAGCAGTTCTTC
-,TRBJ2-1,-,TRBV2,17,CASSGRDADLHYNEQFF,TGTGCCAGCAGTGGGAGGGATGCCGATCTACACTACAATGAGCAGTTCTTC
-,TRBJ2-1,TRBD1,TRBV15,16,CATSRAWDRDRNEQFF,TGTGCCACCAGCAGAGCCTGGGACAGGGATAGGAATGAGCAGTTCTTC
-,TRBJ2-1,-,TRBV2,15,CANDPSDKSYNEQFF,TGTGCCAACGACCCTAGCGATAAAAGCTACAATGAGCAGTTCTTC
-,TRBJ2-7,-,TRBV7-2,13,CASTQGSSYEQYF,TGTGCCAGCACCCAAGGGAGCTCCTACGAGCAGTACTTC
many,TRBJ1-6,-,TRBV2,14,CASTGRRANSPLHF,TGTGCCAGCACTGGTCGGAGAGCGAATTCACCCCTCCACTTT
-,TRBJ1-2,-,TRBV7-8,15,CASSRDSLANYGYTF,TGTGCCAGCAGCCGAGACAGTTTAGCTAACTATGGCTACACCTTC
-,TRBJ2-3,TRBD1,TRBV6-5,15,CASTTGQGNTDTQYF,TGTGCCAGCACTACGGGACAGGGAAACACAGATACGCAGTATTTT
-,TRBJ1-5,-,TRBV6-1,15,CASSEITGTGQPQHF,TGTGCCAGCAGTGAAATTACAGGGACCGGGCAGCCCCAGCATTTT
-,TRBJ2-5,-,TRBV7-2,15,CASSSNGRVQETQYF,TGTGCCAGCAGCTCCAATGGGCGGGTCCAAGAGACCCAGTACTTC
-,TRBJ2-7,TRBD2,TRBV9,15,CASSVAGGSSYEQYF,TGTGCCAGCAGCGTAGCGGGAGGGAGCTCCTACGAGCAGTACTTC
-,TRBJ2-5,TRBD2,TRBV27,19,CASSSDPGLAGGPEETQYF,TGTGCCAGCAGTTCCGACCCGGGACTAGCGGGAGGGCCAGAAGAGACCCAGTACTTC
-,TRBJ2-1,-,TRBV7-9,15,CASSLGAATLNEQFF,TGTGCCAGCAGCTTAGGAGCCGCGACACTCAATGAGCAGTTCTTC
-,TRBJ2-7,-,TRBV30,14,CAWERGRGNYEQYF,TGTGCCTGGGAGAGGGGGAGGGGGAACTACGAGCAGTACTTC
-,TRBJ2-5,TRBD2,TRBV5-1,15,CASSLATSGQETQYF,TGCGCCAGCAGCTTGGCCACTAGCGGGCAAGAGACCCAGTACTTC
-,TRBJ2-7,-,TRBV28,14,CASSLGGISYEQYF,TGTGCCAGCAGTTTGGGGGGAATCTCCTACGAGCAGTACTTC
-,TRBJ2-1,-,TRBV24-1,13,CATSDPGANEQFF,TGTGCCACCAGTGACCCAGGGGCCAATGAGCAGTTCTTC
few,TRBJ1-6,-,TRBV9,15,CASSVRSSYNSPLHF,TGTGCCAGCAGCGTAAGGAGCTCCTATAATTCACCCCTCCACTTT
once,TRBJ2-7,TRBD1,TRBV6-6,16,CASSPGTGPSSYEQYF,TGTGCCAGCAGTCCAGGGACAGGGCCTTCCTCCTACGAGCAGTACTTC
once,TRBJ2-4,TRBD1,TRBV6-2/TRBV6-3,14,CASSQDRVRSIQYF,TGTGCCAGCAGCCAGGACAGGGTTCGTAGCATTCAGTACTTC
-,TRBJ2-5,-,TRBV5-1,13,CASRVGHQETQYF,TGCGCCAGCAGGGTGGGACATCAGGAGACCCAGTACTTC
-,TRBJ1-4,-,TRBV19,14,CASRTGGANEKLFF,TGTGCCAGTAGAACGGGAGGGGCTAATGAAAAACTGTTTTTT
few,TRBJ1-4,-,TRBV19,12,CASSMGREKLFF,TGTGCCAGTAGTATGGGCAGGGAAAAACTGTTTTTT
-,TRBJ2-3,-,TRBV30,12,CAWSASTDTQYF,TGTGCCTGGAGTGCCAGTACAGATACGCAGTATTTT
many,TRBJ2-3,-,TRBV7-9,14,CASRGLVPADTQYF,TGTGCCAGCAGGGGGCTCGTACCGGCTGATACGCAGTATTTT
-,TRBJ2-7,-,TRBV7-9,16,CASSLPFEEFSYEQYF,TGTGCCAGCAGCTTACCTTTCGAGGAATTCTCCTACGAGCAGTACTTC
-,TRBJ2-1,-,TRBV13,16,CASSLKLAAGNNEQFF,TGTGCCAGCAGCTTAAAGTTGGCAGCGGGCAACAATGAGCAGTTCTTC
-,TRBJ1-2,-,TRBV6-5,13,CAAIIRENYGYTF,TGTGCCGCTATCATCAGGGAAAACTATGGCTACACCTTC
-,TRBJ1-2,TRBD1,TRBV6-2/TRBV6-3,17,CASSVGRGQVFNYGYTF,TGTGCCAGCAGTGTTGGCCGTGGACAGGTGTTTAACTATGGCTACACCTTC
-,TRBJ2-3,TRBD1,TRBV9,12,CASGTETDTQYF,TGTGCCAGCGGGACAGAAACAGATACGCAGTATTTT
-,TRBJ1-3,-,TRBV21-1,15,CASRASRCPGNTIYF,TGTGCCAGCAGGGCTAGTAGATGCCCTGGAAACACCATATATTTT
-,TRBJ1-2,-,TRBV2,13,CASSVETGLGYTF,TGTGCCAGCAGTGTGGAGACAGGCTTGGGCTACACCTTC
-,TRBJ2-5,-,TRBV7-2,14,CASSLWAGGQTQYF,TGTGCCAGCAGCTTATGGGCAGGAGGGCAGACCCAGTACTTC
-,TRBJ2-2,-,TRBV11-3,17,CASSLEEGADVTGELFF,TGTGCCAGCAGCTTAGAGGAGGGGGCGGACGTCACCGGGGAGCTGTTTTTT
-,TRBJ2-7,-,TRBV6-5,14,CASRRPGLIDEQYF,TGTGCCAGCAGACGACCGGGACTTATCGATGAGCAGTACTTC
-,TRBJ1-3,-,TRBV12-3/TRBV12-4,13,CASSRQAGNTIYF,TGTGCCAGCAGTAGACAGGCCGGAAACACCATATATTTT
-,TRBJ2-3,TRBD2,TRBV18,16,CASSPIGTSGTDTQYF,TGTGCCAGCTCACCGATCGGGACTAGCGGCACAGATACGCAGTATTTT
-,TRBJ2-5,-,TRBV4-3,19,CASSQDLLLGLVNQETQYF,TGCGCCAGCAGCCAAGATCTTCTGCTAGGTTTAGTTAACCAAGAGACCCAGTACTTC
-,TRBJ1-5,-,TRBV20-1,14,CSASGAFSNQPQHF,TGCAGTGCTAGTGGGGCTTTTAGCAATCAGCCCCAGCATTTT
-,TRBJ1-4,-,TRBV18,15,CASSPIGATNEKLFF,TGTGCCAGCTCACCGATTGGAGCAACTAATGAAAAACTGTTTTTT